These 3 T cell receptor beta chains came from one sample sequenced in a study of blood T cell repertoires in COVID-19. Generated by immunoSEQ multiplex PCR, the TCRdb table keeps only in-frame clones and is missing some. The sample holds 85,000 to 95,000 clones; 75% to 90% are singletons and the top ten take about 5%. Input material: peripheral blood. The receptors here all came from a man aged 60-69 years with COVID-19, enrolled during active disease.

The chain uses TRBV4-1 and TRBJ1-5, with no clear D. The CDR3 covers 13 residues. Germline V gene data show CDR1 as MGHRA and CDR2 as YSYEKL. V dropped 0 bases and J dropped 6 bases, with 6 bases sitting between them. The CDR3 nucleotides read TGCGCCAGCAGCCAAGAAGGGAGTCAGCCCCAGCATTTT. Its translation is CASSQEGSQPQHF.

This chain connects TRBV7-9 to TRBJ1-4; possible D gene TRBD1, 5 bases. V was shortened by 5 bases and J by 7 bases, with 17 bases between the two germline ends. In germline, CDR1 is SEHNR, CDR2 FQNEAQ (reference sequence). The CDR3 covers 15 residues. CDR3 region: CASSGRRTIGEKLFF. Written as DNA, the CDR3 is TGTGCCAGCAGCGGCCGGCGGACAATAGGTGAAAAACTGTTTTTT. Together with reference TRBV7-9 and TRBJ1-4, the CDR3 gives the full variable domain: DTGVSQNPRHKITKRGQNVTFRCDPISEHNRLYWYRQTLGQGPEFLTYFQNEAQLEKSRLLSDRFSAERPKGSFSTLEIQRTEQGDSAMYLCASSGRRTIGEKLFFGSGTQLSVL.

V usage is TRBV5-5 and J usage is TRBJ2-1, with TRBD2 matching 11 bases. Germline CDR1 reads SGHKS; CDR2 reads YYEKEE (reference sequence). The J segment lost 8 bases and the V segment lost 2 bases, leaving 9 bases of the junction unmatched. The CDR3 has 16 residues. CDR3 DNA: TGTGCCAGCAGCTTCTATACTAGCGGGAGTGCCGATGAGCAGTTCTTC. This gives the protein CASSFYTSGSADEQFF.